This note documents a single T cell receptor (beta chain) sequence. The antigen remains undetermined. This sample was taken from a study of cytomegalovirus exposure and HLA in healthy donors. Study-wide points: Cytomegalovirus association was assigned to under 200 TCR beta chains. The study had only CMV serostatus as immune exposure information. Sequence variants that were highly shared formed a cluster that was likely a sequencing artifact. Later analysis revealed greater clonal expansion in HLA-associated TCR beta chains than in equally common others.

A multiplex PCR was run with 60 Vbeta primers and 13 Jbeta primers. Sequencing was performed with immunoSEQ multiplex PCR; in TCRdb, only in-frame clones are kept and a portion is missing. The repertoire holds 200,000 to 250,000 clones, with roughly 75% as singletons. This receptor was identified in a woman between 25 and 40 years old in good health and CMV-seronegative. Sequenced material: PBMCs.

DNA for the CDR3: TGTGCCAGCAAAAAGGGGGCGGATTCACCCCTCCACTTT. Its translation: CASKKGADSPLHF. The V gene is TRBV6-5, the J gene TRBJ1-6; 7 bases are a match to TRBD1. V shed 7 bases and J 8 bases; nucleotides not matched to a gene: 5. The CDR3 covers 13 residues. Per germline, CDR1 MNHEY and CDR2 SVGAGI.